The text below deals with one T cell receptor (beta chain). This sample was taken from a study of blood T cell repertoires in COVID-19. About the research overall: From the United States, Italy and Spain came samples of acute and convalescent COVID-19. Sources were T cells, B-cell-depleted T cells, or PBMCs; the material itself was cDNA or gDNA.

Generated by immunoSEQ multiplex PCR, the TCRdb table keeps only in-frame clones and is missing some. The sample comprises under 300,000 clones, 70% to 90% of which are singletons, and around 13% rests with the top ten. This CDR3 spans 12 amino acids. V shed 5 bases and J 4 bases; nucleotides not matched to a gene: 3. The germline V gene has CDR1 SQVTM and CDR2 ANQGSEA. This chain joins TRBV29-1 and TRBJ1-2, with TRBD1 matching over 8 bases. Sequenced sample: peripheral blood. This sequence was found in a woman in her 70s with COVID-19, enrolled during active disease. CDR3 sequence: CSVTGGLYGYTF. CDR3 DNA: TGCAGCGTTACAGGGGGTCTCTATGGCTACACCTTC.